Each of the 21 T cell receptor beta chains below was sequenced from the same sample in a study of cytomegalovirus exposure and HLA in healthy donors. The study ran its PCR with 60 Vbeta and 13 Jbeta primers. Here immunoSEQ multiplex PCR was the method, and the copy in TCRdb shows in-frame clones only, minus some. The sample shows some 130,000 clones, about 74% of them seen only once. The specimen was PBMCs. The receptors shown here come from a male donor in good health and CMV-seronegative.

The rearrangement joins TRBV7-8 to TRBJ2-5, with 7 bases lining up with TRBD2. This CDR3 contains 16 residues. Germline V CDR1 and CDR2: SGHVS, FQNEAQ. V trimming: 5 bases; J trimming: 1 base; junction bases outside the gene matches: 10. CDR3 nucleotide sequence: TGTGCCAGCAGCCGACCAAGCGGGGCCGGCCAAGAGACCCAGTACTTC. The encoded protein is CASSRPSGAGQETQYF.

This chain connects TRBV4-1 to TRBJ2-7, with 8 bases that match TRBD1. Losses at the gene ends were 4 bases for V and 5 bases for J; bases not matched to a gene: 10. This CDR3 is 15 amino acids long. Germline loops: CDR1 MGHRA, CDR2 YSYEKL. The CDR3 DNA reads TGCGCCAGCAGCCCTGACAGGGGTTTTGGGAACGAGCAGTACTTC. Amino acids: CASSPDRGFGNEQYF.

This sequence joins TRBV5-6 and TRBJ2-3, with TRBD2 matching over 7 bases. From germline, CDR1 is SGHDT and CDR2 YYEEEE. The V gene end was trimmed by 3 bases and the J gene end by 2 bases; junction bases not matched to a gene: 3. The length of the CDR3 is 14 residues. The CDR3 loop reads CASSYERDTDTQYF. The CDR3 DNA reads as TGTGCCAGCAGCTACGAGCGGGACACAGATACGCAGTATTTT.

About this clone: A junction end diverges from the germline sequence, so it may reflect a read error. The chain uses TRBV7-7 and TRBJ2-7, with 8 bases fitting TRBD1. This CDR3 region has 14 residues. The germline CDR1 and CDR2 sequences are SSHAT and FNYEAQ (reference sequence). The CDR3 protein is CASSQTLGQGPYIF. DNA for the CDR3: TGTGCTAGCAGCCAGACCCTTGGACAGGGTCCGTACATCTTC.

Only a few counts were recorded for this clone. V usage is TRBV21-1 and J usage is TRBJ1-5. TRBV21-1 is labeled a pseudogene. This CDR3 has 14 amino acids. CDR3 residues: CASSPTSSNQPQHF. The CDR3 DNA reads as TGTGCCAGCAGCCCTACGAGTAGCAATCAGCCCCAGCATTTT.

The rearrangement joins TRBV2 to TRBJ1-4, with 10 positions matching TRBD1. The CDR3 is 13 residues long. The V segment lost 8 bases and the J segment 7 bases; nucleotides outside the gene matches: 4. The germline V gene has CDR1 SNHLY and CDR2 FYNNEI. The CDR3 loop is CASLDRGLEKLFF. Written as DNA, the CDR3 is TGTGCCAGCCTAGACAGGGGGCTTGAAAAACTGTTTTTT.

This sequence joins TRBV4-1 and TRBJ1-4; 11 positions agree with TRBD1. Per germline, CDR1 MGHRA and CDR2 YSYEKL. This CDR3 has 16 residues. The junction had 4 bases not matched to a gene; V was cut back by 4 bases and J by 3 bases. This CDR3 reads CASSPGQGVANEKLFF. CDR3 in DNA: TGCGCCAGCAGCCCGGGACAGGGGGTTGCTAATGAAAAACTGTTTTTT.

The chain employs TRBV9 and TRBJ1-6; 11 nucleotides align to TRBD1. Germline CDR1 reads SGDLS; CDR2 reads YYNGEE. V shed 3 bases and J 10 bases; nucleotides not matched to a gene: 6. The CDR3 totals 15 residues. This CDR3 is CASSASGQGGSPLHF. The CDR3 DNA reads TGTGCCAGCAGCGCATCGGGACAGGGGGGCTCACCCCTCCACTTT.

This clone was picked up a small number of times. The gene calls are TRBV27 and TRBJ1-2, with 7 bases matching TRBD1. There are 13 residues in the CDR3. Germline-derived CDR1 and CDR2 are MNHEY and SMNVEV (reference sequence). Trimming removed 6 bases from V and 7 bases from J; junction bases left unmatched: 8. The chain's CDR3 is CASRGQPSGGYTF. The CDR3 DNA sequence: TGTGCCAGCAGGGGACAGCCGTCAGGTGGCTACACCTTC.

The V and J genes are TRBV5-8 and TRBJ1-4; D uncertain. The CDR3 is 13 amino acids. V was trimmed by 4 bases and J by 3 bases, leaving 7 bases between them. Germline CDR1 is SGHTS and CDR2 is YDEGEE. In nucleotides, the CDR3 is TGTGCCAGCAGCCCTCTGTCTAATGAAAAACTGTTTTTT. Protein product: CASSPLSNEKLFF.

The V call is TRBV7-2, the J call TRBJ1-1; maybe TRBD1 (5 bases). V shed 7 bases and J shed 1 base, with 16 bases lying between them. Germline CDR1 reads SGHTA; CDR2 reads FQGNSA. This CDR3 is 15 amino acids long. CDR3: CASNIGGAGNTEAFF. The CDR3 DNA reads TGTGCCAGCAACATCGGAGGGGCGGGGAACACTGAAGCTTTCTTT.

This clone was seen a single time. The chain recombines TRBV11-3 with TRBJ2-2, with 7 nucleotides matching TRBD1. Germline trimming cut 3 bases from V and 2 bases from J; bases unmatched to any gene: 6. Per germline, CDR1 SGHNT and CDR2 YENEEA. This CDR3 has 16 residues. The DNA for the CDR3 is TGTGCCAGCAGCTTGACCGGGACAGTAAACACCGGGGAGCTGTTTTTT. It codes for CASSLTGTVNTGELFF.

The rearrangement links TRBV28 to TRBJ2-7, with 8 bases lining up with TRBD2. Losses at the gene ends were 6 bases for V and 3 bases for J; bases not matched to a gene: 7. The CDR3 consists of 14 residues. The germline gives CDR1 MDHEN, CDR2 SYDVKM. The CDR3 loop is CASSLDSGGYEQYF. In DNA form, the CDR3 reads TGTGCCAGCAGCCTAGACAGCGGGGGCTACGAGCAGTACTTC.

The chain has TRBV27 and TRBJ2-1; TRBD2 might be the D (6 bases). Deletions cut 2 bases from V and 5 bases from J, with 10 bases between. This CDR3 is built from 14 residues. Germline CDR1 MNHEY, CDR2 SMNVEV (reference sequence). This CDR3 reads CASSLLREDNEQFF. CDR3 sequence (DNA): TGTGCCAGCAGTTTACTGCGGGAAGACAATGAGCAGTTCTTC.

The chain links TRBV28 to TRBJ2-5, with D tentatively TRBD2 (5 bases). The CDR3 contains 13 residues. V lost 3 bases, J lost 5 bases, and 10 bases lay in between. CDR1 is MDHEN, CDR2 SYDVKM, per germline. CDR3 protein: CASSFVGGETQYF. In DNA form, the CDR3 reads TGTGCCAGCAGTTTTGTGGGCGGGGAGACCCAGTACTTC. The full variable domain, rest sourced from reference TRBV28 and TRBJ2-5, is DVKVTQSSRYLVKRTGEKVFLECVQDMDHENMFWYRQDPGLGLRLIYFSYDVKMKEKGDIPEGYSVSREKKERFSLILESASTNQTSMYLCASSFVGGETQYFGPGTRLLVL.

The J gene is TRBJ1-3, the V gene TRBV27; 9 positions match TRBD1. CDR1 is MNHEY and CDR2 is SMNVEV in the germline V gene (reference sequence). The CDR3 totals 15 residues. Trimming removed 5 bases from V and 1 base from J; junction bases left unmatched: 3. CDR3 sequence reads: CASSPGTGSGNTIYF. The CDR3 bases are TGTGCCAGCAGTCCAGGGACAGGGTCTGGAAACACCATATATTTT.

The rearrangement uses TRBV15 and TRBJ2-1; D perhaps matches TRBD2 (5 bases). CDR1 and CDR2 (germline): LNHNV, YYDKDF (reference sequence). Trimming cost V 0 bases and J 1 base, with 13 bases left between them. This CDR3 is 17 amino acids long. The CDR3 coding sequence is TGTGCCACCAGCAGAGATGTGGCTAGCACGTCCTACAATGAGCAGTTCTTC. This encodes CATSRDVASTSYNEQFF. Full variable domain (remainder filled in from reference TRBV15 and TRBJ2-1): DAMVIQNPRYQVTQFGKPVTLSCSQTLNHNVMYWYQQKSSQAPKLLFHYYDKDFNNEADTPDNFQSRRPNTSFCFLDIRSPGLGDTAMYLCATSRDVASTSYNEQFFGPGTRLTVL.

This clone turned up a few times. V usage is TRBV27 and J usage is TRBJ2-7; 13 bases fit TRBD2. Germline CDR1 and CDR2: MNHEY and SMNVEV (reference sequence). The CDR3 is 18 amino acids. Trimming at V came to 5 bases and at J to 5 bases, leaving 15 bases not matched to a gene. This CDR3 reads CASSRPGLAGTKGDEQYF. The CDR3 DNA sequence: TGTGCCAGCAGTCGTCCGGGACTAGCGGGGACAAAAGGGGACGAGCAGTACTTC.

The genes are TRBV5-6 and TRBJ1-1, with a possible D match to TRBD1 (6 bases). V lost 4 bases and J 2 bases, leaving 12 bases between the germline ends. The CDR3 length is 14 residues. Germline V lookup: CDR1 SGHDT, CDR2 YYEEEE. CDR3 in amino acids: CASSRRGGNTEAFF. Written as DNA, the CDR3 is TGTGCCAGCAGCCGGAGAGGGGGTAACACTGAAGCTTTCTTT.

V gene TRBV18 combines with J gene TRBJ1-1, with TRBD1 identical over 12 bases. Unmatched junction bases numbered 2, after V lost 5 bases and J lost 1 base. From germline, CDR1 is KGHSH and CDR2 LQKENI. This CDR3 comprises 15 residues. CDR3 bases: TGTGCCAGCTCATCGGGACAGGGGGCGAACACTGAAGCTTTCTTT. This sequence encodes CASSSGQGANTEAFF. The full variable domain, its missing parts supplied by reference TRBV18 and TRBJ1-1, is NAGVMQNPRHLVRRRGQEARLRCSPMKGHSHVYWYRQLPEEGLKFMVYLQKENIIDESGMPKERFSAEFPKEGPSILRIQQVVRGDSAAYFCASSSGQGANTEAFFGQGTRLTVV.

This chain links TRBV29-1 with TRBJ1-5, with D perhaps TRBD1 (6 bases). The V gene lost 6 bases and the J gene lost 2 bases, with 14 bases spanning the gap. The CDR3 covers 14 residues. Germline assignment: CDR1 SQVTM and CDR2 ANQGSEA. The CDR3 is CSVTGSTGNQPQHF. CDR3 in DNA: TGCAGCGTCACAGGGTCTACGGGCAATCAGCCCCAGCATTTT.